The 10 T cell receptor beta chains given below trace back to one sample, sequenced in a study of TIL therapy for anti-PD-1-resistant metastatic lung cancer. The libraries were made with immunoSEQ v3. Repertoires were generated with immunoSEQ multiplex PCR, while TCRdb's copy carries only in-frame clones and drops some. The table records more than 9,500 clones, approximately 52% of them present only once. The time point was: pre-treatment sample, taken before nivolumab and TIL therapy. Most excised metastases sampled were pleural nodules or supraclavicular lymph nodes. The sequences come from tumor tissue, collected at baseline. The receptors stem from a person aged 25-85 years with non-small cell lung cancer.

The chain links TRBV12-3 or TRBV12-4 to TRBJ1-2; no clear D. Deletions cut 6 bases from V and 6 bases from J, with 14 bases between. The CDR3 has 13 residues. The chain's CDR3 is CASSDNWANGYTF. CDR3 nucleotides: TGTGCCAGCAGCGACAACTGGGCTAATGGCTACACCTTC.

The V and J genes are TRBV7-9 and TRBJ2-1; 11 positions match TRBD2. The CDR3 has 13 residues. The V and J ends lost 8 bases and 5 bases, in that order; junction bases with no gene match: 2. The germline V gene has CDR1 SEHNR and CDR2 FQNEAQ (reference sequence). The DNA of the CDR3 is TGTGCCAGCGAGGGACTAGCGGACAATGAGCAGTTCTTC. Protein sequence: CASEGLADNEQFF.

The genes are TRBV24-1 and TRBJ2-5, with D possibly TRBD2 on 6 matching bases. CDR1 is KGHDR and CDR2 is SFDVKD in the germline V gene. The CDR3 is 13 amino acids. V lost 10 bases and J lost 3, with 14 bases in between. CDR3 DNA sequence: TGTGCCACAGGAGGGTTGTCCGAAGAGACCCAGTACTTC. This encodes CATGGLSEETQYF.

The chain recombines TRBV11-2 with TRBJ2-1; the D is unclear. Trimming removed 5 bases from V and 6 bases from J, with 8 bases in between. CDR1 and CDR2 from the germline V gene are SGHAT and FQNNGV. The CDR3 is made up of 12 amino acids. CDR3 residues: CASSQNSNEQFF. In DNA, the CDR3 is TGTGCCAGCAGCCAAAACAGCAATGAGCAGTTCTTC.

This clone was observed a handful of times. The V and J genes are TRBV5-5 and TRBJ1-4; D is possibly TRBD1 (5 bases). V was pared by 4 bases and J by 6 bases, with 16 bases between. Per germline, CDR1 SGHKS and CDR2 YYEKEE (reference sequence). The CDR3 runs 15 residues. CDR3 DNA sequence: TGTGCCAGCAGCCGAGATGGACCGACAGATGAAAAACTGTTTTTT. This codes for CASSRDGPTDEKLFF. Variable domain in full (rest from reference TRBV5-5 and TRBJ1-4): DAGVTQSPTHLIKTRGQQVTLRCSPISGHKSVSWYQQVLGQGPQFIFQYYEKEERGRGNFPDRFSARQFPNYSSELNVNALLLGDSALYLCASSRDGPTDEKLFFGSGTQLSVL.

This clone occurred a few times. The rearrangement links TRBV14 to TRBJ1-2, with D hard to call. This CDR3 has 14 residues. Germline CDR1 reads SGHDN; CDR2 reads FVKESK. The V and J ends lost 5 bases and 3 bases respectively, with 13 bases between them. CDR3 protein: CASSDLDGYYGYTF. CDR3 coding DNA: TGTGCCAGCAGCGATTTGGACGGCTACTATGGCTACACCTTC.

This clone came up a few times. This sequence joins TRBV19 and TRBJ2-1, with TRBD2 matching 12 bases. The CDR3 extends over 15 amino acids. The J segment lost 5 bases and the V segment lost 4 bases, leaving 3 bases of the junction unmatched. CDR1 LNHDA and CDR2 SQIVND come from the germline V gene (reference sequence). CDR3 amino acids: CASSTLAGGHNEQFF. The CDR3 DNA reads TGTGCCAGTAGTACACTAGCGGGGGGTCACAATGAGCAGTTCTTC.

This clone is judged large. V gene TRBV29-1 combines with J gene TRBJ2-1, with D uncertain. The V and J ends lost 0 bases and 6 bases respectively, with 6 bases between them. Germline V gene data show CDR1 as SQVTM and CDR2 as ANQGSEA. The CDR3 has 12 residues. CDR3 coding DNA: TGCAGCGTTGAAGAGGACCGCAATGAGCAGTTCTTC. Amino acid sequence: CSVEEDRNEQFF.

J is TRBJ1-3 and V is TRBV6-1; unclear D gene. The germline V gene has CDR1 MNHNS and CDR2 SASEGT. Trimming took off 0 bases at V and 5 bases at J, with 8 bases between the two ends. This CDR3 is built from 14 residues. The CDR3 sequence: CASSEAVGRNTIYF. In DNA form, the CDR3 reads TGTGCCAGCAGTGAAGCAGTAGGCAGAAACACCATATATTTT.

This sequence joins TRBV12-3 or TRBV12-4 and TRBJ1-4; no definite D call. The CDR3 is 12 residues long. Trimming left V 5 bases short and J 7 bases short, with 8 bases between. The CDR3 is CASSEGGEKLFF. In DNA form, the CDR3 reads TGTGCCAGCAGTGAGGGCGGTGAAAAACTGTTTTTT.